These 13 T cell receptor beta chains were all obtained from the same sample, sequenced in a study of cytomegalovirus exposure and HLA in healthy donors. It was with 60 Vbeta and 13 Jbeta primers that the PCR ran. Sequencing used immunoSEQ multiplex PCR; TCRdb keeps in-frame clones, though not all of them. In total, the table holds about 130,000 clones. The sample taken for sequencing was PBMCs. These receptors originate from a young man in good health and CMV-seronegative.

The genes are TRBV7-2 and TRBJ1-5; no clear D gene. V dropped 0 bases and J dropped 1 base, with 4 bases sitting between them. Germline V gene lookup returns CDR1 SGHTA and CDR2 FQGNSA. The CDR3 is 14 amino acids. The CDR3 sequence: CASSLAESNQPQHF. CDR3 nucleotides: TGTGCCAGCAGCTTAGCGGAGAGCAATCAGCCCCAGCATTTT. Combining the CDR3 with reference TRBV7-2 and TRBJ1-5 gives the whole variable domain GAGVSQSPSNKVTEKGKDVELRCDPISGHTALYWYRQSLGQGLEFLIYFQGNSAPDKSGLPSDRFSAERTGGSVSTLTIQRTQQEDSAVYLCASSLAESNQPQHFGDGTRLSIL.

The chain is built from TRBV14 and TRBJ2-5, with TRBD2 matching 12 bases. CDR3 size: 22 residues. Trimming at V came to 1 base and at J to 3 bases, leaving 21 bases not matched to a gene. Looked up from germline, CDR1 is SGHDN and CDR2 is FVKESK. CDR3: CASSQAPGRGEIWTSGKETQYF. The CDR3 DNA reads TGTGCCAGCAGCCAAGCCCCAGGCCGGGGGGAGATTTGGACTAGCGGGAAAGAGACCCAGTACTTC.

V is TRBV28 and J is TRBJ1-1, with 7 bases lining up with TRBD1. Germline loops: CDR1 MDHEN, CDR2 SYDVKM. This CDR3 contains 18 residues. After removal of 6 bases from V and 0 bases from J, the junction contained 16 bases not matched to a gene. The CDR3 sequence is CASRSPRDRVYMNTEAFF. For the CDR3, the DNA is TGTGCCAGCAGATCTCCCCGGGACAGAGTCTACATGAACACTGAAGCTTTCTTT.

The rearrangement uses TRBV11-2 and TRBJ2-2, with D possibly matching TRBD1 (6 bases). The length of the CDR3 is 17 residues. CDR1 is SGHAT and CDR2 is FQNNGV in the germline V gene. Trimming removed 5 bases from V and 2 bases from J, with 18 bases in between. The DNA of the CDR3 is TGTGCCAGCAGCCCGCCTCTGGGTGGGGGCAACACCGGGGAGCTGTTTTTT. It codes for CASSPPLGGGNTGELFF.

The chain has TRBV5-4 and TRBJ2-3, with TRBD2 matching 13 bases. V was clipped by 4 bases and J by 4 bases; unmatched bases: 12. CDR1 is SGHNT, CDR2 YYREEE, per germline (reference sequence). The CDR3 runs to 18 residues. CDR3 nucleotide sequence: TGTGCCAGCAGCCCACGGACTAGCGGGGGACGGTTCGCAGATACGCAGTATTTT. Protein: CASSPRTSGGRFADTQYF.

The CDR3 DNA reads TGTGCCAGCAGTCCCAGCGGGAACCGGGAGACCCAGTACTTC. This encodes CASSPSGNRETQYF. The rearrangement uses TRBV27 and TRBJ2-5, with 7 bases lining up with TRBD2. The junction had 8 bases not matched to a gene; V was cut back by 5 bases and J by 5 bases. This CDR3 has 14 amino acids. Germline CDR1 is MNHEY and CDR2 is SMNVEV (reference sequence).

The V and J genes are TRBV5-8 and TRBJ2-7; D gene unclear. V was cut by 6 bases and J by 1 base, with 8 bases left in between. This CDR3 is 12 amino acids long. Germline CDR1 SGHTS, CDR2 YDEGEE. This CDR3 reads CASIRTSYEQYF. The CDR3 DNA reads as TGTGCCAGCATCCGAACATCCTACGAGCAGTACTTC.

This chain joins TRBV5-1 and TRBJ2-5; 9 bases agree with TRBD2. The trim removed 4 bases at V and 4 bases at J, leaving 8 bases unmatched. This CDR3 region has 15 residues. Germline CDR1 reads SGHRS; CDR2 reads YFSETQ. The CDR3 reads CASSRLAGVAETQYF. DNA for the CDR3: TGCGCCAGCAGCCGTTTAGCGGGAGTAGCAGAGACCCAGTACTTC.

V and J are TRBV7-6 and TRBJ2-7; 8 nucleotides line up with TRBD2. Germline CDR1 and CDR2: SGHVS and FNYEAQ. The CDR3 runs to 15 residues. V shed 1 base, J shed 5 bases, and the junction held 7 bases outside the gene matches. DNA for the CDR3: TGTGCCAGCAGCTTAGTGGGGGCGGGAGGAAACGAGCAGTACTTC. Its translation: CASSLVGAGGNEQYF.

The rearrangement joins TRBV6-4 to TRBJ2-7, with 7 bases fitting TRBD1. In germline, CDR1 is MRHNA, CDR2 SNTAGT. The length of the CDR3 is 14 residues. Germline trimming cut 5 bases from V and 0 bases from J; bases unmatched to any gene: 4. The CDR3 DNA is TGTGCCAGCAGTAAAGACAGGGCCTCCTACGAGCAGTACTTC. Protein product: CASSKDRASYEQYF.

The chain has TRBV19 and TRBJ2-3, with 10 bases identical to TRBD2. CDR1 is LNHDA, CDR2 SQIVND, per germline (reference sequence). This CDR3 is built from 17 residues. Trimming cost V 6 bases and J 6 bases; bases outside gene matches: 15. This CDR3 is CASSDSGRWIARDTQYF. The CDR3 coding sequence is TGTGCCAGTAGCGATAGCGGGAGGTGGATCGCGCGGGATACGCAGTATTTT.

The CDR3 loop is CATSASQLARLAHEQFF. The CDR3 region has the DNA TGTGCCACCAGCGCATCGCAGCTAGCGAGACTAGCCCATGAGCAGTTCTTC. The chain combines TRBV15 with TRBJ2-1; 7 bases are shared with TRBD2. The CDR3 is 17 residues long. Germline loops: CDR1 LNHNV, CDR2 YYDKDF (reference sequence). With V trimmed by 5 bases and J by 8 bases, 18 bases remained unmatched.

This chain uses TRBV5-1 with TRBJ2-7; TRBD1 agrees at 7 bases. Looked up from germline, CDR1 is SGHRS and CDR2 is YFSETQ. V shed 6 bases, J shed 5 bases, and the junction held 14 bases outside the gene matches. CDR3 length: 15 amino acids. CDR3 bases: TGCGCCAGCACAAACAGGGGCCTCCCGGAAGACGAGCAGTACTTC. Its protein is CASTNRGLPEDEQYF.